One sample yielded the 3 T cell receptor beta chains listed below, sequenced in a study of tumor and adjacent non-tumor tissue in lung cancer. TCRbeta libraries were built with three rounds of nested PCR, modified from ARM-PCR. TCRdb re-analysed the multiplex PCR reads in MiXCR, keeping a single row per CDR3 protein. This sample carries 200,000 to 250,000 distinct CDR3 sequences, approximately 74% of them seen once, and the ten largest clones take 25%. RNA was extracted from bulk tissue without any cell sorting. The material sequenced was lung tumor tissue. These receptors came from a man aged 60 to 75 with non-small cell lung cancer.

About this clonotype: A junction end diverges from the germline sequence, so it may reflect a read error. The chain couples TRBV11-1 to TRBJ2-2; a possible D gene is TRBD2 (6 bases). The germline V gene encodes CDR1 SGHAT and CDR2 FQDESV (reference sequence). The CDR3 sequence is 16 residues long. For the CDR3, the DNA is TGTGCTAGCAGCTTCTATGGGGCGCGAAACACCGGGGGGCTGTTTTTT. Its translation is CASSFYGARNTGGLFF.

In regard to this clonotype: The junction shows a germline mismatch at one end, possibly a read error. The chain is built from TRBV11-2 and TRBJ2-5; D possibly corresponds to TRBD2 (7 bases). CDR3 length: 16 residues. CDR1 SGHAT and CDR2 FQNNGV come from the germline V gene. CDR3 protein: CANSSAMGGLKETQYF. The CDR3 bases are TGTGCCAACAGCTCCGCAATGGGGGGGCTAAAGGAGACCCAGTACTTC.

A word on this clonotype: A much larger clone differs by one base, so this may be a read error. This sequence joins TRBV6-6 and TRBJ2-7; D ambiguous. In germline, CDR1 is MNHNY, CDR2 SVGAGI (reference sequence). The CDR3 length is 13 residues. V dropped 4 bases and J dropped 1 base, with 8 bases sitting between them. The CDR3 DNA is TGTGCCAGCAGTTCCCCAAGGTCCTACGAGCAGTACTTC. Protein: CASSSPRSYEQYF.